The 25 T cell receptor beta chains in this list originate from one sample, sequenced in a study of blood T cell repertoires in COVID-19. Generated by immunoSEQ multiplex PCR, the TCRdb table keeps only in-frame clones and is missing some. The table shows approximately 150,000 clones, with around three quarters occurring only once. The sequenced sample was peripheral blood. The receptor set was obtained from a man in his fifties or sixties with acute or convalescent COVID-19.

In DNA, the CDR3 is TGTGCCTCCCAGCCTAGCGGGCAGCTCCGCGATACGCAGTATTTT. It translates to CASQPSGQLRDTQYF. This chain uses TRBV11-2 with TRBJ2-3; TRBD2 aligns across 8 bases. Germline CDR1 SGHAT, CDR2 FQNNGV. CDR3 length: 15 residues. V shed 11 bases, J shed 6 bases, and the junction held 16 bases outside the gene matches.

The rearrangement links TRBV24-1 to TRBJ2-2, with 7 bases matching TRBD1. The CDR3 contains 15 residues. V dropped 1 base and J dropped 6; count of bases not matched to a gene: 4. CDR1 and CDR2 from the germline V gene are KGHDR and SFDVKD. CDR3 sequence reads: CATSDFKGGAGELFF. The CDR3 nucleotides are TGTGCCACCAGTGATTTTAAAGGGGGCGCCGGGGAGCTGTTTTTT.

The V and J genes are TRBV2 and TRBJ2-5; D perhaps matches TRBD2 (5 bases). CDR1 is SNHLY and CDR2 is FYNNEI in the germline V gene. This CDR3 has 13 residues. V lost 5 bases, J lost 3 bases, and 10 bases lay in between. CDR3 sequence reads: CASSWTEKETQYF. The CDR3 DNA reads TGTGCCAGCAGTTGGACTGAGAAAGAGACCCAGTACTTC.

The chain couples TRBV19 to TRBJ2-1; 9 nucleotides match TRBD2. The junction had 19 bases not matched to a gene; V was cut back by 5 bases and J by 2 bases. CDR3 size: 20 residues. Germline V gene data show CDR1 as LNHDA and CDR2 as SQIVND (reference sequence). The CDR3 loop is CASSLILGGRAIRAYNEQFF. The CDR3 DNA sequence: TGTGCCAGTAGTTTAATACTAGGCGGGAGGGCAATACGGGCCTACAATGAGCAGTTCTTC.

The V gene is TRBV7-3, the J gene TRBJ1-6; D is unclear. V dropped 2 bases and J dropped 8 bases, with 7 bases sitting between them. Germline V gene lookup returns CDR1 SGHTA and CDR2 FQGTGA. CDR3 size: 13 residues. This chain's CDR3 is CASSLEGHSPLHF. DNA of the CDR3: TGTGCCAGCAGCTTAGAGGGTCATTCACCCCTCCACTTT.

The chain is built from TRBV29-1 and TRBJ2-1, with D possibly matching TRBD2 (6 bases). The CDR3 is made up of 18 amino acids. The germline CDR1 and CDR2 sequences are SQVTM and ANQGSEA. V was shortened by 1 base and J by 5 bases, with 24 bases between the two germline ends. This CDR3 reads CSVEVIPQFLGGHNEQFF. CDR3 sequence (DNA): TGCAGCGTTGAAGTTATTCCACAGTTTTTGGGGGGACACAATGAGCAGTTCTTC.

The chain links TRBV7-3 to TRBJ2-2, with 10 positions matching TRBD2. Germline V gene data show CDR1 as SGHTA and CDR2 as FQGTGA. This CDR3 is built from 15 residues. Trimming removed 5 bases from V and 1 base from J; junction bases left unmatched: 1. CDR3 nucleotide sequence: TGTGCCAGCAGCAGGACTAGCGGGAACACCGGGGAGCTGTTTTTT. This sequence encodes CASSRTSGNTGELFF.

The chain has TRBV11-2 and TRBJ1-5; D unresolved. CDR3 length: 16 amino acids. Trimming shortened V by 5 bases and J by 0 bases, and 14 bases separated the two germline ends. Germline CDR1 reads SGHAT; CDR2 reads FQNNGV. The CDR3 DNA sequence: TGTGCCAGCAGCCCTTCCGGAGGGTATAGCAATCAGCCCCAGCATTTT. Its translation is CASSPSGGYSNQPQHF.

The V call is TRBV5-4, the J call TRBJ2-7, with 9 bases lining up with TRBD2. From germline, CDR1 is SGHNT and CDR2 YYREEE (reference sequence). The CDR3 loop spans 15 amino acids. The J segment lost 7 bases and the V segment lost 4 bases, leaving 12 bases of the junction unmatched. The DNA of the CDR3 is TGTGCCAGCAGCGCGATTAGCGGGGGCTTGGGGGAGCAGTACTTC. Protein: CASSAISGGLGEQYF.

The chain couples TRBV2 to TRBJ2-1; D may be TRBD2 (6 bases). CDR1 is SNHLY and CDR2 is FYNNEI in the germline V gene. The V gene lost 3 bases and the J gene lost 9 bases, with 15 bases spanning the gap. This CDR3 has 14 residues. This CDR3 is CASSDFREYVEQFF. CDR3 nucleotide sequence: TGTGCCAGCAGTGATTTTCGGGAGTACGTTGAGCAGTTCTTC. Complete variable domain (other parts from reference TRBV2 and TRBJ2-1): EPEVTQTPSHQVTQMGQEVILRCVPISNHLYFYWYRQILGQKVEFLVSFYNNEISEKSEIFDDQFSVERPDGSNFTLKIRSTKLEDSAMYFCASSDFREYVEQFFGPGTRLTVL.

The rearrangement links TRBV10-3 to TRBJ2-3, with TRBD2 matching 10 bases. This CDR3 is 19 amino acids long. Losses at the gene ends were 3 bases for V and 4 bases for J; bases not matched to a gene: 16. Germline V gene sequence: CDR1 ENHRY, CDR2 SYGVKD. Here the CDR3 reads CAISDMLAGDRLSSDTQYF. CDR3 DNA sequence: TGTGCCATCAGTGATATGCTAGCGGGAGACAGGCTGTCCTCAGATACGCAGTATTTT.

The CDR3 spells CASSLATSIAKNIQYF. The DNA for the CDR3 is TGCGCCAGCAGCTTGGCAACCAGTATAGCCAAAAACATTCAGTACTTC. The chain couples TRBV5-1 to TRBJ2-4; D remains ambiguous. The CDR3 is 16 amino acids. The V and J ends lost 0 bases and 0 bases respectively, with 10 bases between them. CDR1 SGHRS and CDR2 YFSETQ come from the germline V gene. Filled out from reference TRBV5-1 and TRBJ2-4, the complete variable domain reads KAGVTQTPRYLIKTRGQQVTLSCSPISGHRSVSWYQQTPGQGLQFLFEYFSETQRNKGNFPGRFSGRQFSNSRSEMNVSTLELGDSALYLCASSLATSIAKNIQYFGAGTRLSVL.

The chain recombines TRBV12-5 with TRBJ2-7; no clear D. Trimming stripped 1 base from V and 0 bases from J, with 4 bases between. Germline lookup yields CDR1 LGHNT and CDR2 FRNRAP. The CDR3 totals 13 residues. The CDR3 DNA reads TGTGCTAGTGGTTTGGCCCACTCCTACGAGCAGTACTTC. This encodes CASGLAHSYEQYF.

This clone turned up a few times. The J gene is TRBJ2-1, the V gene TRBV6-4; D is perhaps TRBD2 (6 bases). The germline V gene encodes CDR1 MRHNA and CDR2 SNTAGT. Trimming stripped 3 bases from V and 4 bases from J, with 10 bases between. The CDR3 totals 14 residues. For the CDR3, the DNA is TGTGCCAGCAGTGAACGGGGGTTATACAATGAGCAGTTCTTC. Its translation is CASSERGLYNEQFF.

This rearrangement joins TRBV23-1 to TRBJ2-7; a possible D gene is TRBD1 (5 bases). TRBV23-1 has ORF status, its function being uncertain. V lost 9 bases, J lost 2 bases, and 11 bases lay in between. The CDR3 consists of 12 residues. CDR3 DNA: TGCGCCAGTGAGACAGACGCCTACGAGCAGTACTTC. Protein: CASETDAYEQYF.

The CDR3, as DNA: TGTGCCAGCGAAGGGGGGGCGCTTAACGAGCAGTACTTC. Translation: CASEGGALNEQYF. V gene TRBV28 combines with J gene TRBJ2-7, with a weak D call TRBD2 (7 bases). This CDR3 spans 13 amino acids. Germline V lookup: CDR1 MDHEN, CDR2 SYDVKM. V dropped 8 bases and J dropped 5 bases, with 16 bases sitting between them.

The chain recombines TRBV5-6 with TRBJ2-3; 8 bases map to TRBD2. The CDR3 has 15 residues. Trimming at V came to 0 bases and at J to 3 bases, leaving 3 bases not matched to a gene. Germline lookup yields CDR1 SGHDT and CDR2 YYEEEE. CDR3 sequence: CASSLVAGTTDTQYF. The CDR3 DNA is TGTGCCAGCAGCTTGGTAGCGGGAACTACAGATACGCAGTATTTT.

The chain has TRBV6-5 and TRBJ2-7, with D tentatively TRBD2 (5 bases). CDR1 and CDR2 (germline): MNHEY, SVGAGI. The V end was cut by 7 bases, the J end by 5 bases, with 18 bases between. This CDR3 spans 14 amino acids. CDR3 in DNA: TGTGCCAGCACCCGACGGGAACCTCCGGACGAGCAGTACTTC. Encoded protein: CASTRREPPDEQYF.

The chain is built from TRBV9 and TRBJ2-5; 9 nucleotides agree with TRBD1. Germline lookup yields CDR1 SGDLS and CDR2 YYNGEE. Trimming took 3 bases from V and 5 from J; bases not matched to a gene: 8. CDR3 length: 15 residues. CDR3 sequence: CASSENRGHVETQYF. Written as DNA, the CDR3 is TGTGCCAGCAGCGAAAACAGGGGGCATGTGGAGACCCAGTACTTC.

The DNA for the CDR3 is TGTGCCACCAGTGATTTAGAGGGCAGGGGTCCCTACGAGCAGTACTTC. Translating it yields CATSDLEGRGPYEQYF. This chain uses TRBV24-1 with TRBJ2-7; a possible D gene is TRBD1 (6 bases). CDR1 is KGHDR and CDR2 is SFDVKD in the germline V gene. This CDR3 spans 16 amino acids. V was cut by 1 base and J by 2 bases, with 14 bases left in between.

The rearrangement links TRBV10-1 to TRBJ2-2, with D tentatively TRBD2 (6 bases). Trimming removed 3 bases from V and 1 base from J, with 12 bases in between. Germline assignment: CDR1 WNHNN and CDR2 SYGVQD (reference sequence). This CDR3 region has 16 residues. CDR3 sequence reads: CASSDGGRGNTGELFF. The CDR3 DNA reads as TGCGCCAGCAGTGACGGAGGGCGGGGGAACACCGGGGAGCTGTTTTTT.

This clone came up a few times. J is TRBJ2-7 and V is TRBV7-2; a weak D match, TRBD2 (6 bases). Between the trimmed V and J ends, which lost 5 bases and 3 bases, there was a span of 14 bases. There are 14 residues in the CDR3. The germline V gene encodes CDR1 SGHTA and CDR2 FQGNSA. The CDR3 DNA follows: TGTGCCAGCAGCATCCGGGACTGGGGCTACGAGCAGTACTTC. Translation: CASSIRDWGYEQYF.

The V and J genes are TRBV24-1 and TRBJ2-2, with D possibly matching TRBD1 (5 bases). The germline V gene encodes CDR1 KGHDR and CDR2 SFDVKD. V lost 4 bases to trimming and J lost 5 bases, with 13 bases between them. This CDR3 has 15 residues. CDR3 sequence reads: CATSEADRKTGELFF. The DNA for the CDR3 is TGTGCCACCAGTGAAGCCGACAGAAAAACCGGGGAGCTGTTTTTT.

The V gene is TRBV6-5, the J gene TRBJ2-5; 8 bases agree with TRBD2. V shed 6 bases and J 5 bases; nucleotides not matched to a gene: 11. CDR1 and CDR2 (germline): MNHEY, SVGAGI. The CDR3 is 15 residues long. CDR3 nucleotide sequence: TGTGCCAGCAGGGCCGGGACTAGTGGTTGGGAGACCCAGTACTTC. Translated: CASRAGTSGWETQYF.

The gene calls are TRBV29-1 and TRBJ2-4; 9 positions agree with TRBD1. CDR3 length equals 12 residues. Germline V CDR1 and CDR2: SQVTM, ANQGSEA. The V gene end was trimmed by 4 bases and the J gene end by 9 bases; junction bases not matched to a gene: 4. CDR3 region: CSVGATGGIQYF. In nucleotides, the CDR3 is TGCAGCGTTGGGGCGACAGGGGGCATTCAGTACTTC.